This TCR beta chain was captured in a study of shared clonotypes between healthy human individuals. Overall study: Each donor's CD4 naive and CD4 memory cells filled three plates apiece, CD8 naive two, and CD8 memory one.

A remark on this clone: No antigen is known for it.

Germline CDR1 reads MNHNY; CDR2 reads SVGAGI (reference sequence). Trimming left V 7 bases short and J 2 bases short, with 12 bases between. CDR3 length equals 14 residues. Using immunoSEQ multiplex PCR, the repertoire was profiled, and TCRdb retains in-frame clones only, with some absent. The sample includes roughly 1 million clones, around 78% of them seen just once. Notes on the study in general: Sampling covered nothing but blood. Tissue TCR repertoires likely differ from those found in blood.

This TCR was recovered from a man between 18 and 29 years old in good health. Some clones in this sample may be carry-over from other donors' samples. Sequencing used memory CD4+ T cells from PBMCs. Described subset: CD45RA-negative fraction. This sequence joins TRBV6-6 and TRBJ2-1; D is tentatively TRBD1 or TRBD2 (5 bases each). The CDR3 region has the DNA TGTGCCAGCATGAGGGGCGGAACCTACAATGAGCAGTTCTTC. Its protein is CASMRGGTYNEQFF.